This is a list of T cell receptor beta chains from one sample in a study of CD8+CD57+ T cells in acquired aplastic anemia. TCRdb reprocessed the reads via MiXCR and lists one record per CDR3 protein. The table shows 150,000 to 200,000 distinct CDR3 sequences, with about 64% occurring only once. Sequencing was performed on sorted CD4+, CD8+, or CD8+CD57+ T cells (not recorded which) from PBMCs. The source of these receptors is a human donor in good health. Both conserved end residues are part of each CDR3. Fields, in order: V gene, D gene, J gene, clone size, CDR3 DNA, CDR3 protein. The D gene is left open where the match is weak. Clone sizes are given selectively: once, few, many, or a class where the clone is expanded.

>TRBV20-1|TRBD2|TRBJ2-5|-
TGCAGTGCCACGAGCGGGAGAGAGACCCAGTACTTC
CSATSGRETQYF
>TRBV20-1|TRBD1|TRBJ2-2|-
TGCAGTGCGGGGACAGGGCTAAACACCGGGGAGCTGTTTTTT
CSAGTGLNTGELFF
>TRBV9|-|TRBJ1-1|once
TGTGCCAGCAGCGTGGGGGGAGGACAGTCTGAAGCTTTCTTT
CASSVGGGQSEAFF
>TRBV4-1|TRBD2|TRBJ2-7|many
TGCGCCAGCAGCCTGGGACTAGCGACCACCTACGAGCAGTACTTC
CASSLGLATTYEQYF
>TRBV20-1|-|TRBJ1-1|-
TGCAGTGCTAGAAGCCTTAGCGGGGGACCCTACGAAGCTTTCTTT
CSARSLSGGPYEAFF
>TRBV7-6|TRBD2|TRBJ2-7|few
TGTGCCAGCAGCTTAGAGCTAGCGGGTAGCTCCTACGAGCAGTACTTC
CASSLELAGSSYEQYF
>TRBV12-3/TRBV12-4|-|TRBJ1-5|-
TGTGCCAGCAGCCCGAGCAGGGGCCCCCAGCATTTT
CASSPSRGPQHF
>TRBV7-8|TRBD2|TRBJ2-3|-
TGTGCCAGCAGCCCCCTAATAGCGGGAGGGCAAACAGATACGCAGTATTTT
CASSPLIAGGQTDTQYF
>TRBV2|TRBD2|TRBJ2-7|-
TGTGCCAGCAGTGATAGCGGGGGAGTCTACGAGCAGTACTTC
CASSDSGGVYEQYF
>TRBV9|-|TRBJ2-7|few
TGTGCCAATAAACAGGGAACCGAGCAGTACTTC
CANKQGTEQYF
>TRBV24-1|TRBD1|TRBJ1-1|few
TGTGCCACCCGGGACAGCCCCAAGGCTTTCTTT
CATRDSPKAFF
>TRBV15|-|TRBJ1-2|-
TGTGCCACCAGCAGCCCGGCAATAGCTAACTATGGCTACACCTTC
CATSSPAIANYGYTF
>TRBV7-8|-|TRBJ2-7|-
TGTGCCAGCAGCCCCGCGGGTGGACTCGACTACGCCGAGCAGTACTTC
CASSPAGGLDYAEQYF
>TRBV7-8|-|TRBJ2-7|few
TGTGCCAGCAGCTTAGGAAACAGGGATGGCTACGAGCAGTACTTC
CASSLGNRDGYEQYF
>TRBV12-3/TRBV12-4|-|TRBJ1-2|many
TGTGCCAGCAGCACGCATCTGAGTAGCTATGGCTACACCTTC
CASSTHLSSYGYTF
>TRBV7-6|-|TRBJ2-3|-
TGTGCCAGCGGCCCAGGGGGCACAGATACGCAGTATTTT
CASGPGGTDTQYF
>TRBV20-1|-|TRBJ1-2|-
TGCAGTGCTAGAGGGGGTCATAGTGCTTATGGCTACACCTTC
CSARGGHSAYGYTF
>TRBV24-1|-|TRBJ2-3|-
TGTGCCACCAGTGATCCTGACCACGGAGGAGTCGTGACAGATACGCAGTATTTT
CATSDPDHGGVVTDTQYF
>TRBV19|-|TRBJ1-4|-
TGTGCCAGTAGTATTTTCGTTGCTGGCAGCGAGATGTTTTTT
CASSIFVAGSEMFF
>TRBV13|-|TRBJ2-1|few
TGTGCCAGCAGCCCCTATGCGGCCGCCGCGGGAAACAATGAGCAGTTCTTC
CASSPYAAAAGNNEQFF
>TRBV7-6|TRBD2|TRBJ2-1|-
TGTGCCAGCAGCCCTAACATAGCGGGGGCTATCAATCAGCAGTTCTTC
CASSPNIAGAINQQFF
>TRBV6-2/TRBV6-3|-|TRBJ2-3|-
TGTGCCAGCAGTTACGACCGTTCTCTCCAGCGAACTTTGACAGATACGCAGTATTTT
CASSYDRSLQRTLTDTQYF
>TRBV7-2|-|TRBJ1-1|-
TGTGCCAGCAACGGACAGCTGAACACTGAAGCTTTCTTT
CASNGQLNTEAFF
>TRBV25-1|TRBD1|TRBJ1-2|few
TGTGCCAGCAGTGAATCCGGGACAGCGTCTGGCTACACCTTC
CASSESGTASGYTF
>TRBV28|-|TRBJ2-7|many
TGTGCCAGCAGTAAGGGGATCGCCTACGAGCAGTACTTC
CASSKGIAYEQYF
>TRBV7-9|-|TRBJ1-1|-
TGTGCCAGCAGCTTAAAGACACCTCTAATGGTAGCTTTCTTT
CASSLKTPLMVAFF
>TRBV2|-|TRBJ2-1|-
TGTGCCAGCAGTGAAGTTGCAGGAATTAATGAGCAGTTCTTC
CASSEVAGINEQFF
>TRBV20-1|-|TRBJ1-1|-
TGCAGTGCTAGAGGCCTCCTAAGGGACAACTACGAAGCTTTCTTT
CSARGLLRDNYEAFF
>TRBV19|-|TRBJ1-2|-
TGTGCCAGTAGTATATCACAGGGAGCTAACTATGGCTACACCTTC
CASSISQGANYGYTF
>TRBV9|-|TRBJ1-2|-
TGTGCCAGCAGCGGCAGGGGAGTATATGGCTACACCTTC
CASSGRGVYGYTF
>TRBV9|-|TRBJ1-1|-
TGTGCCAGCAGCGCCCAGGTCAATTTGAACACTGAAGCTTTCTTT
CASSAQVNLNTEAFF
>TRBV19|-|TRBJ1-1|-
TGTGCCAGTACCGCGATTGGGGGGGGGAACACTGAAGCTTTCTTT
CASTAIGGGNTEAFF
>TRBV20-1|-|TRBJ2-3|few
TGCAGTGCCAGGAGGGGGGACTGGTATGCAGATACGCAGTATTTT
CSARRGDWYADTQYF
>TRBV20-1|-|TRBJ1-2|many
TGCAGTGCTAGAGATGGCACGGCGTCTACCTATGGCTACACCTTC
CSARDGTASTYGYTF
>TRBV7-3|TRBD2|TRBJ2-5|-
TGTGCCAGCAGCTTCGGCGGGGGGAGGGAGACCCAGTACTTC
CASSFGGGRETQYF
>TRBV5-6|TRBD1|TRBJ1-2|many
TGTGCCAGCAGCCCTAGGGACAGTCCGACCCATGGCTACACCTTC
CASSPRDSPTHGYTF
>TRBV3-1|TRBD2|TRBJ2-3|-
TGTGCCAGCAGCCAAGAGTATCATAGCGGGAGAAGAGATACGCAGTATTTT
CASSQEYHSGRRDTQYF
>TRBV2|TRBD2|TRBJ2-7|-
TGTGCCAGTAGCGGGGGTCACAGCTCCTACGAGCAGTACTTC
CASSGGHSSYEQYF
>TRBV20-1|-|TRBJ2-7|many
TGCAGTGCTAATGGGGGTACGGGAGAGCAGTACTTC
CSANGGTGEQYF
>TRBV25-1|-|TRBJ2-1|-
TGTGCCAGCAGTGAATTTCATGAGCAGTTCTTC
CASSEFHEQFF
>TRBV5-1|TRBD2|TRBJ2-1|few
TGCGCCAGCAGATTGACGGGAGGGAAGGATGAGCAGTTCTTC
CASRLTGGKDEQFF
>TRBV19|-|TRBJ2-1|-
TGTGCCAGTACGCCCAGCTCCTACAATGAGCAGTTCTTC
CASTPSSYNEQFF
>TRBV24-1|TRBD2|TRBJ2-5|many
TGTGCCACCAGTGATCATACTAGCGGAGGGGAGCCAGAGACCCAGTACTTC
CATSDHTSGGEPETQYF
>TRBV7-8|-|TRBJ2-1|-
TGTGCCAGCAGCGTTTCGATAACGGGTGTTGAGCAGTTCTTC
CASSVSITGVEQFF
>TRBV5-5|-|TRBJ2-7|-
TGTGCCAGCAGCCAGAAAACAGTCTACGAGCAGTACTTC
CASSQKTVYEQYF